The 10 T cell receptor beta chains listed next were all sequenced from one sample in a study of T-cell reconstitution after alpha-beta-depleted transplantation in children. Construction of the TCRbeta library involved unique molecular identifiers. Using its own MiXCR run on the PCR reads, TCRdb lists one record per CDR3 protein. The table includes a few hundred thousand distinct CDR3 sequences, about a quarter detected once. This specimen was PBMCs, taken before TCRalphabeta/CD19-depleted stem cell transplant. The receptors shown here come from a girl aged 2 to 9 with Fanconi anemia, due to receive a stem cell transplant.

The chain has TRBV21-1 and TRBJ2-3. TRBV21-1 is a recognized pseudogene. The CDR3 is made up of 15 amino acids. The CDR3 region is CASSKLGLATDTQYF. DNA for the CDR3: TGTGCCAGCAGCAAGTTGGGACTAGCGACAGATACGCAGTATTTT.

This clonotype was seen ten or more times. This chain links TRBV12-3 or TRBV12-4 with TRBJ2-1; TRBD1 is a possible D gene (5 bases). The CDR3 consists of 12 residues. Trimming left V 3 bases short and J 8 bases short, with 8 bases between. For the CDR3, the DNA is TGTGCCAGCAGTTTCAGGGTGTATGAGCAGTTCTTC. Translating gives CASSFRVYEQFF.

This clonotype was observed at least ten times. V usage is TRBV10-3 and J usage is TRBJ2-5, with D perhaps TRBD1 (6 bases). Germline CDR1 reads ENHRY; CDR2 reads SYGVKD. V gave up 0 bases and J gave up 2 bases, with 13 bases separating them. The CDR3 runs to 16 residues. The CDR3 reads CAISESSGVGQETQYF. Here the CDR3 DNA reads TGTGCCATCAGTGAGTCCTCAGGGGTCGGGCAAGAGACCCAGTACTTC.

The chain has TRBV5-6 and TRBJ2-7; TRBD2 matches 10 bases. The V and J ends lost 4 bases and 6 bases, in that order; junction bases with no gene match: 10. This CDR3 is built from 15 residues. Germline V gene lookup returns CDR1 SGHDT and CDR2 YYEEEE. The CDR3 coding sequence is TGTGCCAGCAGCCAGAGCGGGAGGGCCTCGCTCGAGCAGTACTTC. It translates to CASSQSGRASLEQYF.

The table lists this clonotype with a few counts. The chain recombines TRBV5-5 with TRBJ1-2, with D uncertain. This CDR3 region has 13 residues. CDR1 SGHKS and CDR2 YYEKEE come from the germline V gene (reference sequence). The V gene lost 4 bases and the J gene lost 2 bases, with 9 bases spanning the gap. The CDR3 spells CASSRPGNYGYTF. DNA for the CDR3: TGTGCCAGCAGCCGCCCCGGGAACTATGGCTACACCTTC.

This clonotype was counted between two and nine times. The chain employs TRBV3-1 and TRBJ2-7, with TRBD1 matching over 9 bases. Trimming removed 3 bases from V and 1 base from J; junction bases left unmatched: 4. This CDR3 contains 15 residues. Germline assignment: CDR1 LGHDT and CDR2 YNNKEL (reference sequence). The CDR3 reads CASSQKGTGSYEQYF. CDR3 DNA sequence: TGTGCCAGCAGCCAGAAGGGGACAGGGTCCTACGAGCAGTACTTC.

This clonotype was detected a few times. The chain combines TRBV7-2 with TRBJ2-1; a weak D match, TRBD2 (5 bases). Trimming pared 5 bases from V and 1 base from J, leaving 9 bases between. Germline values: CDR1 SGHTA, CDR2 FQGNSA. The length of the CDR3 is 14 residues. The CDR3 coding sequence is TGTGCCAGCAGCCAAGACTATTCCTACAATGAGCAGTTCTTC. Its translation is CASSQDYSYNEQFF.

The rearrangement uses TRBV19 and TRBJ2-3; D gene uncertain. Germline V CDR1 and CDR2: LNHDA, SQIVND (reference sequence). The length of the CDR3 is 15 residues. Trimming took 3 bases from V and 3 from J, leaving 13 bases between them. The CDR3 region is CASSIHTVSTDTQYF. For the CDR3, the DNA is TGTGCCAGTAGTATCCACACAGTCTCTACAGATACGCAGTATTTT.

This clonotype was picked up a small number of times. The CDR3 loop reads CASSRRLAGETQYF. The CDR3 nucleotides read TGTGCCAGCAGCCGGAGACTAGCAGGGGAGACCCAGTACTTC. The gene calls are TRBV7-2 and TRBJ2-5, with 7 bases that match TRBD2. Trimming cost V 5 bases and J 5 bases; bases outside gene matches: 8. The CDR3 has 14 residues. Looked up from germline, CDR1 is SGHTA and CDR2 is FQGNSA. The entire variable domain, with the rest obtained from reference TRBV7-2 and TRBJ2-5, is as follows: GAGVSQSPSNKVTEKGKDVELRCDPISGHTALYWYRQSLGQGLEFLIYFQGNSAPDKSGLPSDRFSAERTGGSVSTLTIQRTQQEDSAVYLCASSRRLAGETQYFGPGTRLLVL.

The chain employs TRBV2 and TRBJ2-5; 7 bases are a match to TRBD2. Germline CDR1 SNHLY, CDR2 FYNNEI. CDR3 length: 15 residues. The trim removed 8 bases at V and 1 base at J, leaving 10 bases unmatched. For the CDR3, the DNA is TGTGCCAGCGATCCTACTAGCGCCCTCCAAGAGACCCAGTACTTC. This encodes CASDPTSALQETQYF.